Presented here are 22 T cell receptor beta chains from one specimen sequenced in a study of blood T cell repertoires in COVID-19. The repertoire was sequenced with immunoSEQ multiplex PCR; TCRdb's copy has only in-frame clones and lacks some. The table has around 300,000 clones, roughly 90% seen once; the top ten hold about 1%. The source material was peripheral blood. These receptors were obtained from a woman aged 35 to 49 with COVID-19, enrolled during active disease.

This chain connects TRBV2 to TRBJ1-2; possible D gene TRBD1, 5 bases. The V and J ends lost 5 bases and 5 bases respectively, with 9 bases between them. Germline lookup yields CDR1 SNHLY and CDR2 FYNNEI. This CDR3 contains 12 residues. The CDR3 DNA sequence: TGTGCCAGCAGTTTACCAGGGTATGGCTACACCTTC. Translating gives CASSLPGYGYTF.

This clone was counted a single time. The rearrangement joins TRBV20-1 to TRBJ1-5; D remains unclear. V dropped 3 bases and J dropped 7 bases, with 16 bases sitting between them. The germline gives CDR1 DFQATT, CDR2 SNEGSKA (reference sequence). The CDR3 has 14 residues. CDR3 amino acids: CSASQVMGRQPQHF. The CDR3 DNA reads TGCAGTGCTAGTCAGGTCATGGGGAGGCAGCCCCAGCATTTT.

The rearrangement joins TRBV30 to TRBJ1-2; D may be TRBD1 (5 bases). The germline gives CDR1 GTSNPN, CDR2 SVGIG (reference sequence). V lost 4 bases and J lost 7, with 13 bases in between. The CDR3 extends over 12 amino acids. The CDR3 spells CAWTKGQGGYTF. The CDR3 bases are TGTGCCTGGACGAAGGGGCAGGGTGGCTACACCTTC.

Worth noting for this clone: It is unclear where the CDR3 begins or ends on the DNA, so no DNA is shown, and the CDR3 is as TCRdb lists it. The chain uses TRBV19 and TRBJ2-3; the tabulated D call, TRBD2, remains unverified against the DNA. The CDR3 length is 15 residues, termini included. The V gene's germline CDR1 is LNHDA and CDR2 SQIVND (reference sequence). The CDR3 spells CASTSAGAGTDTQYF.

DNA of the CDR3: TGCAGCGGAGGGCCTAACTCTGGAAACACCATATATTTT. It encodes CSGGPNSGNTIYF. The gene calls are TRBV29-1 and TRBJ1-3; D remains ambiguous. CDR3 length: 13 residues. Germline V gene data show CDR1 as SQVTM and CDR2 as ANQGSEA. Trimming cost V 7 bases and J 0 bases, with 10 bases left between them.

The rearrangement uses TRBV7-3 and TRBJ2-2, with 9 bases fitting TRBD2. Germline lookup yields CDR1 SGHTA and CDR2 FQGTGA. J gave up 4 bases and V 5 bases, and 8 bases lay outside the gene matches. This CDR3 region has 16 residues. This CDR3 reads CASSIFSGSFTGELFF. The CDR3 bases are TGTGCCAGCAGCATATTTAGCGGGAGTTTCACCGGGGAGCTGTTTTTT.

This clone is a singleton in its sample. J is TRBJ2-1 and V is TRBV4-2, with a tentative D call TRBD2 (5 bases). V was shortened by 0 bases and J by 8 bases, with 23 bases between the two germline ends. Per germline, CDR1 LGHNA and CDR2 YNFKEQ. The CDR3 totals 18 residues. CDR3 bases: TGTGCCAGCAGCCAAGAGGGGAGCAGGACTCACAAACCGCATGAGCAGTTCTTC. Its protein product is CASSQEGSRTHKPHEQFF.

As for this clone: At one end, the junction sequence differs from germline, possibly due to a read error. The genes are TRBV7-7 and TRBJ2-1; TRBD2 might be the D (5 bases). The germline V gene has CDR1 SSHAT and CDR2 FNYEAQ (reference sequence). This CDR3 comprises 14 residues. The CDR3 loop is CASSLYERENEQFF. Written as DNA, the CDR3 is TGTGCTAGCAGCTTATATGAGAGGGAGAATGAGCAGTTCTTC.

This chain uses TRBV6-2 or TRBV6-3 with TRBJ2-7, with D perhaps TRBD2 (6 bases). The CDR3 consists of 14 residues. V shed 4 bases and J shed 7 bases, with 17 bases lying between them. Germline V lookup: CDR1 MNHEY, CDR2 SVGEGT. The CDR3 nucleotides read TGTGCCAGCAGTTGGAATCGGAGGGGTCGGGAGCAGTACTTC. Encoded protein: CASSWNRRGREQYF.

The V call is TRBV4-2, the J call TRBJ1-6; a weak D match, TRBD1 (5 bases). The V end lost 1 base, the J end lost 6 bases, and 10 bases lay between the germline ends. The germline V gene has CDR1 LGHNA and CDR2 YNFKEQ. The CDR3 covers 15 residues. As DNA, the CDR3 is TGTGCCAGCAGCCAAGTCGACAGCCTTAATTCACCCCTCCACTTT. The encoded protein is CASSQVDSLNSPLHF.

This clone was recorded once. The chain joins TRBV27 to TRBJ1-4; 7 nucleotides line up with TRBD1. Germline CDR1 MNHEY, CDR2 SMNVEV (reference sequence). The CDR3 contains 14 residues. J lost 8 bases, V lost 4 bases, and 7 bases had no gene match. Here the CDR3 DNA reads TGTGCCAGCAGTTCTCGACAGGGTGGGGAAAAACTGTTTTTT. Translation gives CASSSRQGGEKLFF. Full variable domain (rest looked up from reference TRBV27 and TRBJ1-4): EAQVTQNPRYLITVTGKKLTVTCSQNMNHEYMSWYRQDPGLGLRQIYYSMNVEVTDKGDVPEGYKVSRKEKRNFPLILESPSPNQTSLYFCASSSRQGGEKLFFGSGTQLSVL.

DNA of the CDR3: TGTGCCAGCTCACCAGGCCAGATTACCTACGAGCAGTACTTC. Translated, it gives CASSPGQITYEQYF. The chain recombines TRBV18 with TRBJ2-7; D is unclear. Germline CDR1 reads KGHSH; CDR2 reads LQKENI. There are 14 residues in the CDR3. V was clipped by 2 bases and J by 2 bases, with 10 bases between them.

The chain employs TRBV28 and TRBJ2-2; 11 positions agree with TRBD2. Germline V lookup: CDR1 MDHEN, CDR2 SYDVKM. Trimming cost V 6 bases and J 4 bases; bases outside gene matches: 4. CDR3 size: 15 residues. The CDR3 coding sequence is TGTGCCAGCAGCCTCGGACTAGCGGGCACCGGGGAGCTGTTTTTT. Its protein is CASSLGLAGTGELFF.

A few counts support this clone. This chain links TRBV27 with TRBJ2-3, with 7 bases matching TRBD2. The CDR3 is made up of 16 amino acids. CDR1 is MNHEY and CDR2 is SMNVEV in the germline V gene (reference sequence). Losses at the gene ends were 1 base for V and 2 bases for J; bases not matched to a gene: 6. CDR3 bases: TGTGCCAGCAGTTTATTGGGGGAGGGTCCCACAGATACGCAGTATTTT. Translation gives CASSLLGEGPTDTQYF.

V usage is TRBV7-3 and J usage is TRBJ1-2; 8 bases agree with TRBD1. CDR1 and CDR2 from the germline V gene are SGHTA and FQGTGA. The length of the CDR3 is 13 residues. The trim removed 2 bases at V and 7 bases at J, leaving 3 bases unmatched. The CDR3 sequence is CASSLPGGGGYTF. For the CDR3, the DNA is TGTGCCAGCAGCTTACCAGGGGGCGGTGGCTACACCTTC. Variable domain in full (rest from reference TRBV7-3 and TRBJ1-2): GAGVSQTPSNKVTEKGKYVELRCDPISGHTALYWYRQSLGQGPEFLIYFQGTGAADDSGLPNDRFFAVRPEGSVSTLKIQRTERGDSAVYLCASSLPGGGGYTFGSGTRLTVV.

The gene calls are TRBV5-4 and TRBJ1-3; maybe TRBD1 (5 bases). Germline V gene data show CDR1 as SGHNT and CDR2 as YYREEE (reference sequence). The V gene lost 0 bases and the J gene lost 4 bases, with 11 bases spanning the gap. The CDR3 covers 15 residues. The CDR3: CASSLAGGDGNTIYF. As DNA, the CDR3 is TGTGCCAGCAGCTTGGCCGGGGGGGACGGAAACACCATATATTTT.

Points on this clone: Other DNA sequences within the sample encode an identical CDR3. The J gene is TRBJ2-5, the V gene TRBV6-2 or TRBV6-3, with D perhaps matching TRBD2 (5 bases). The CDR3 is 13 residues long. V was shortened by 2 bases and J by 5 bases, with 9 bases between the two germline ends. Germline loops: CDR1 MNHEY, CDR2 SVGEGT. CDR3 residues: CASSYEGWETQYF. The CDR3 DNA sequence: TGTGCCAGCAGTTACGAGGGATGGGAGACCCAGTACTTC.

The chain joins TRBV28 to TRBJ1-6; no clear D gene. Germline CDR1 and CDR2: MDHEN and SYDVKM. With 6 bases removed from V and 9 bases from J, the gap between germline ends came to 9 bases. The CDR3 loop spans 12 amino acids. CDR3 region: CASRLTTSPLHF. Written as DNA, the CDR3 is TGTGCCAGCAGACTGACTACTTCACCCCTCCACTTT.

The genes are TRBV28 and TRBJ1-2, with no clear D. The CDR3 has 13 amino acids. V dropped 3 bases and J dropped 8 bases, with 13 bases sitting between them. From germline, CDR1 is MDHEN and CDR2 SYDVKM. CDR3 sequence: CASSLLRVWGYTF. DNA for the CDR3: TGTGCCAGCAGTTTGTTGAGGGTCTGGGGCTACACCTTC.

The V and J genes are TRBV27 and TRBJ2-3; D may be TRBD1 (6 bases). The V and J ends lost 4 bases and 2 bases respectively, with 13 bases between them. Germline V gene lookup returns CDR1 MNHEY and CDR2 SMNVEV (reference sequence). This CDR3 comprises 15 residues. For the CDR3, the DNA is TGTGCCAGCAGTTGGGCGGACAGAGTCACAGATACGCAGTATTTT. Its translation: CASSWADRVTDTQYF.

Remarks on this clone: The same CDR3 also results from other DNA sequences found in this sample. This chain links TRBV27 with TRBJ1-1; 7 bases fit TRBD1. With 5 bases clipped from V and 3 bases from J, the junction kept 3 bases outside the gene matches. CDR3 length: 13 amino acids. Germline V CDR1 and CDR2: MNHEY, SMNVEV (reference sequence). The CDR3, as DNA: TGTGCCAGCAGTCTTACAGGGGACACTGAAGCTTTCTTT. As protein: CASSLTGDTEAFF.

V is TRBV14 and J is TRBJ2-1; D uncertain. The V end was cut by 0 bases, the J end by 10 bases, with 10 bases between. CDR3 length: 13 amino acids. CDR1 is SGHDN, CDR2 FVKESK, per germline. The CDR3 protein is CASSQDLIGEQFF. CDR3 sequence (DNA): TGTGCCAGCAGCCAAGATTTGATCGGGGAGCAGTTCTTC.